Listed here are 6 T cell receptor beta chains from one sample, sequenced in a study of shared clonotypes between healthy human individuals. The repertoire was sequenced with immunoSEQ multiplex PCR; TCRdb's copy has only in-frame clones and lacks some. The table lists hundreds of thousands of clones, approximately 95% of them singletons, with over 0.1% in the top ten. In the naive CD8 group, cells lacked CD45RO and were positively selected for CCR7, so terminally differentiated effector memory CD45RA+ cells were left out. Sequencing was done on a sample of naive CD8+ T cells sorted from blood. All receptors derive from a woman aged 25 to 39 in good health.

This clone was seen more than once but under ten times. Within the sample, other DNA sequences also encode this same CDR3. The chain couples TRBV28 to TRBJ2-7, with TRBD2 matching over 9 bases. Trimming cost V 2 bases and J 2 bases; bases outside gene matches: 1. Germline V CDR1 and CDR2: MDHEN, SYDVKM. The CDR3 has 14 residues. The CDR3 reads CASSLLAGTYEQYF. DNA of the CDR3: TGTGCCAGCAGTTTACTAGCGGGGACCTACGAGCAGTACTTC.

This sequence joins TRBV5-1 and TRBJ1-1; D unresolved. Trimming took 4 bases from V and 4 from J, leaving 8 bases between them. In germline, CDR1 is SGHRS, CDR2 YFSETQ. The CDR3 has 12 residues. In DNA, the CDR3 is TGCGCCAGCAGCCCGGTAGGCACTGAAGCTTTCTTT. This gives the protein CASSPVGTEAFF.

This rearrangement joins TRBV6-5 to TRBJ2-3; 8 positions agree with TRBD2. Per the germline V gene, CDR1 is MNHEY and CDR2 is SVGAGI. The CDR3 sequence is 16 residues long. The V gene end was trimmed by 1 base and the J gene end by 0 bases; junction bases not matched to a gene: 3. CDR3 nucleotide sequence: TGTGCCAGCAGTTACTTTCCTAGCGGGAGCACAGATACGCAGTATTTT. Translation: CASSYFPSGSTDTQYF.

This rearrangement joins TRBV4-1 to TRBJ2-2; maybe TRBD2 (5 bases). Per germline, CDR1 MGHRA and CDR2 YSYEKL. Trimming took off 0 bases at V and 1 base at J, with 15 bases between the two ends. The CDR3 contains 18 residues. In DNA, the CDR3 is TGCGCCAGCAGCCAAGATGGGCGTCGTGGGAGGAACACCGGGGAGCTGTTTTTT. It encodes CASSQDGRRGRNTGELFF.

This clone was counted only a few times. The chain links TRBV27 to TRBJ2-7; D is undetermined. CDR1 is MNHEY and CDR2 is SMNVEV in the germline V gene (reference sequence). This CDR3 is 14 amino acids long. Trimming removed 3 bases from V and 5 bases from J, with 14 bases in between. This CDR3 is CASSFTSPLDEQYF. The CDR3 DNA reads TGTGCCAGCAGTTTCACCTCACCTCTCGACGAGCAGTACTTC.

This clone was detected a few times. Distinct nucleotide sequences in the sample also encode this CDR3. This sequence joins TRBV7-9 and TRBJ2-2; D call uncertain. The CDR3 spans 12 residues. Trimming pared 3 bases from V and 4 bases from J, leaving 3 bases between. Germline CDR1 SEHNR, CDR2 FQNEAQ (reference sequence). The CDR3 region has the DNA TGTGCCAGCAGCTTGGGCACCGGGGAGCTGTTTTTT. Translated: CASSLGTGELFF.